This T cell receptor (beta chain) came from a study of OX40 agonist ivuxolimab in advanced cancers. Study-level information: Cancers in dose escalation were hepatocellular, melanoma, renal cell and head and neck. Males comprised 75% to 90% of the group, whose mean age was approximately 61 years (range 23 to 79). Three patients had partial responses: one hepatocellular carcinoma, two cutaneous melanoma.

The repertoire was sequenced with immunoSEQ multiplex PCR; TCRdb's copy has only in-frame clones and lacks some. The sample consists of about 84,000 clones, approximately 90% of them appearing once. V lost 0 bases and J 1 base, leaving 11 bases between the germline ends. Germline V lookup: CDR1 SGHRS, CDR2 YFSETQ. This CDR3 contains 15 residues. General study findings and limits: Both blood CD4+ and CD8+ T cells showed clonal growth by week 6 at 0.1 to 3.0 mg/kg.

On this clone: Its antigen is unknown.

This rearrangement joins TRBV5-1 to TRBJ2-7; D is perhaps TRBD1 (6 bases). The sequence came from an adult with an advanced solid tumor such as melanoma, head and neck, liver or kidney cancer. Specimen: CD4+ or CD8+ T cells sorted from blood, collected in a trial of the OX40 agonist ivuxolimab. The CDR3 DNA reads TGCGCCAGCAGCTTGGTCCCACAGGGATCCTACGAGCAGTACTTC. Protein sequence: CASSLVPQGSYEQYF.